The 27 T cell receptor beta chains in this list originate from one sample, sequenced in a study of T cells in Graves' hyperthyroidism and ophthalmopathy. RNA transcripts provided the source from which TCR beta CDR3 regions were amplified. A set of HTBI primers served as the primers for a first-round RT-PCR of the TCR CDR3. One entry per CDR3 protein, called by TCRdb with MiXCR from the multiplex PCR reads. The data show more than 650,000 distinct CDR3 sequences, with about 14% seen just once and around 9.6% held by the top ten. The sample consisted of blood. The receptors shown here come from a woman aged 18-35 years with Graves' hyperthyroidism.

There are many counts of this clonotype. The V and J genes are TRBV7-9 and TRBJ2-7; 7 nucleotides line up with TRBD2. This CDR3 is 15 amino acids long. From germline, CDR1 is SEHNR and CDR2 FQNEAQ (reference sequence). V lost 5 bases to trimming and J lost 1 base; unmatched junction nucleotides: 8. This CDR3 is CASSLSGDRSYEQYF. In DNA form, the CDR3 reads TGTGCCAGCAGCCTCAGCGGGGACCGGTCCTACGAGCAGTACTTC.

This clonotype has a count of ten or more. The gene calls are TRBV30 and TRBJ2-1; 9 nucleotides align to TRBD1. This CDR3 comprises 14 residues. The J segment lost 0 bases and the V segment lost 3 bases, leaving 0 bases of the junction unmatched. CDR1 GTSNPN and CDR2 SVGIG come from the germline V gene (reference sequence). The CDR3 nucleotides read TGTGCCTGGAGGGGACAGGGCTCCTACAATGAGCAGTTCTTC. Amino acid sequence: CAWRGQGSYNEQFF.

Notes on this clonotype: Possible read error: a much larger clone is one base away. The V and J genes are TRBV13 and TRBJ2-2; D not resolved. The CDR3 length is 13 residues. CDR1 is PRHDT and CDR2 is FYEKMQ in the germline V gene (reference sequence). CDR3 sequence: CASSALNTRELFF. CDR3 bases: TGTGCCAGCAGCGCCTTGAACACCAGGGAGCTGTTTTTT.

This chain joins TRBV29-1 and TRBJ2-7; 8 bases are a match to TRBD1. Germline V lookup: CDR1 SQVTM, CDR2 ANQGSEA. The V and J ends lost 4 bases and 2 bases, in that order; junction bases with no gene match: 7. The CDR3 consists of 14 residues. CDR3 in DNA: TGCAGCGTTGCACCGACAGGGGTACCCTACGAGCAGTACTTC. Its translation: CSVAPTGVPYEQYF.

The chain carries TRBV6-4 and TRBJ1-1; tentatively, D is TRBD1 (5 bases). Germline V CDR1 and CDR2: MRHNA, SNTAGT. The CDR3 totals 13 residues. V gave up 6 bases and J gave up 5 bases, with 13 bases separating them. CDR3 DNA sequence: TGTGCCAGCAGCGTAGGGGAAAGGACTGAAGCTTTCTTT. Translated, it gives CASSVGERTEAFF.

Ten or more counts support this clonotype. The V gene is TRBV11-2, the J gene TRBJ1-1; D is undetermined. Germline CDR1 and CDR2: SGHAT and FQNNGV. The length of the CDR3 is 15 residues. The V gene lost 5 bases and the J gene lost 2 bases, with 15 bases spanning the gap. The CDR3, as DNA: TGTGCCAGCAGCCCACGACGCGTACTAAACACTGAAGCTTTCTTT. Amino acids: CASSPRRVLNTEAFF.

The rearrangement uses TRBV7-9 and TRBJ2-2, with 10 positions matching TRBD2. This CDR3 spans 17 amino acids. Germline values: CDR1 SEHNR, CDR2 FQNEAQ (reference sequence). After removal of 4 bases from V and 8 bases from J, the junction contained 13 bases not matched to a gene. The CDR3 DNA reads TGTGCCAGCAGCTCGAATAGGCTAGCGGGAGTATCTGGGGAGCTGTTTTTT. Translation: CASSSNRLAGVSGELFF.

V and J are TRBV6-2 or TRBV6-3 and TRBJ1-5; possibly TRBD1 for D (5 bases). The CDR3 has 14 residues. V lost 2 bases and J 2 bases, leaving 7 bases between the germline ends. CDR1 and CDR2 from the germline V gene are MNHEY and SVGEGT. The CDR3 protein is CASSYGRGNQPQHF. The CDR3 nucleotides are TGTGCCAGCAGTTACGGCAGGGGCAATCAGCCCCAGCATTTT.

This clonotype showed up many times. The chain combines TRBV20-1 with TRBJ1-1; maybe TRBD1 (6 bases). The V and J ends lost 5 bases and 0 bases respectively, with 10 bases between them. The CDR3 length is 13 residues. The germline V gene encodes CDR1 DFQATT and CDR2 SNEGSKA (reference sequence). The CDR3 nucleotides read TGCAGTGCTGGGGGGACAATGAACACTGAAGCTTTCTTT. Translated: CSAGGTMNTEAFF.

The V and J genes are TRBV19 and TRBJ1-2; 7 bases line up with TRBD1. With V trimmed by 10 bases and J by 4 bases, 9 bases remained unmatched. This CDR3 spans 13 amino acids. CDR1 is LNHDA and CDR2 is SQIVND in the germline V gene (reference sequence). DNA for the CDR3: TGTGCCATCTCGGCAGGGGGTGGCTATGGCTACACCTTC. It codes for CAISAGGGYGYTF.

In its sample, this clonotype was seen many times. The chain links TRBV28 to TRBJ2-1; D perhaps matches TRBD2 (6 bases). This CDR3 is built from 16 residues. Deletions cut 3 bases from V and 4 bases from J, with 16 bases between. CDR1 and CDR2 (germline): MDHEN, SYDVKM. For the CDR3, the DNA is TGTGCCAGCAGTTTTATGGTGCGGGATGGGTACAATGAGCAGTTCTTC. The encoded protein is CASSFMVRDGYNEQFF.

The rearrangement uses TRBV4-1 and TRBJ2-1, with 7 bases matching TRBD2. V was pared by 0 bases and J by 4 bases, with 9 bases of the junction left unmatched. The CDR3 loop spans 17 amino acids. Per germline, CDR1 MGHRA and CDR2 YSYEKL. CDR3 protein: CASSQDTTSAIYNEQFF. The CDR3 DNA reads TGCGCCAGCAGCCAAGATACAACTAGCGCGATATACAATGAGCAGTTCTTC.

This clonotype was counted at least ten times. The CDR3 region has the DNA TGCAGTGCTAGAGGGGCAGGGCACCGGCTAAGGGCCAAAAACATTCAGTACTTC. This translates into CSARGAGHRLRAKNIQYF. The chain uses TRBV20-1 and TRBJ2-4; a possible D gene is TRBD1 (5 bases). Trimming removed 1 base from V and 1 base from J, with 20 bases in between. There are 18 residues in the CDR3. Germline V gene lookup returns CDR1 DFQATT and CDR2 SNEGSKA (reference sequence).

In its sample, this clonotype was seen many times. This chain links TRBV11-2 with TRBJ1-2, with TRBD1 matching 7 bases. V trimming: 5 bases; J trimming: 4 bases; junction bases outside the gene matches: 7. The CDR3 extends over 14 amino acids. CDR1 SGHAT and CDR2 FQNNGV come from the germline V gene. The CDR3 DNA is TGTGCCAGCAGCGCAGAGACAGGGACCTATGGCTACACCTTC. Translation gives CASSAETGTYGYTF. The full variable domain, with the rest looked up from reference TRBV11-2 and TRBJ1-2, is EAGVAQSPRYKIIEKRQSVAFWCNPISGHATLYWYQQILGQGPKLLIQFQNNGVVDDSQLPKDRFSAERLKGVDSTLKIQPAKLEDSAVYLCASSAETGTYGYTFGSGTRLTVV.

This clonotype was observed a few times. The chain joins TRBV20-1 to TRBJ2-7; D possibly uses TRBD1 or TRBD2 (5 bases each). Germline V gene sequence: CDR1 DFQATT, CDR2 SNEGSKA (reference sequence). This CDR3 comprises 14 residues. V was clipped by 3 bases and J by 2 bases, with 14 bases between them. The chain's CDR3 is CSASPGARTYEQYF. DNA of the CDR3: TGCAGTGCTAGTCCCGGGGCAAGAACCTACGAGCAGTACTTC.

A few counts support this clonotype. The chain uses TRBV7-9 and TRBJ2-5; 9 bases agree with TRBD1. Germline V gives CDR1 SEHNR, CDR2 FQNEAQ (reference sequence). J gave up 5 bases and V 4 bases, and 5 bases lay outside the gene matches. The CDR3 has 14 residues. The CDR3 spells CASSSGTGFETQYF. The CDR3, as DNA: TGTGCCAGCAGCTCTGGGACAGGGTTTGAGACCCAGTACTTC.

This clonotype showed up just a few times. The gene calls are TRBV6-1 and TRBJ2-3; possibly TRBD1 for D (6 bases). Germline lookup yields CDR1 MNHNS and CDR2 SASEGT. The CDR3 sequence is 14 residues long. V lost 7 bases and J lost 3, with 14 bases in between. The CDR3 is CASNQGIGTDTQYF. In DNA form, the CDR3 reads TGTGCCAGCAACCAGGGGATAGGGACAGATACGCAGTATTTT.

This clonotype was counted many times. The CDR3 here is CASSQVSTYSNNEQFF. The CDR3 coding sequence is TGCGCCAGCAGCCAAGTATCGACTTACTCTAACAATGAGCAGTTCTTC. The chain uses TRBV4-1 and TRBJ2-1; D remains unclear. Germline lookup yields CDR1 MGHRA and CDR2 YSYEKL. The CDR3 runs to 16 residues. V dropped 1 base and J dropped 5 bases, with 15 bases sitting between them.

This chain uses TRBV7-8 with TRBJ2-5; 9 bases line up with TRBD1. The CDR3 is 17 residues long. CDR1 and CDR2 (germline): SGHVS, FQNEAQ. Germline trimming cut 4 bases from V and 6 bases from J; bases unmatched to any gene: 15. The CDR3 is CASSSGPGQGSQKTQYF. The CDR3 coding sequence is TGTGCCAGCAGCTCCGGTCCGGGACAGGGATCACAAAAGACCCAGTACTTC. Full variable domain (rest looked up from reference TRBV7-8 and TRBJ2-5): GAGVSQSPRYKVAKRGQDVALRCDPISGHVSLFWYQQALGQGPEFLTYFQNEAQLDKSGLPSDRFFAERPEGSVSTLKIQRTQQEDSAVYLCASSSGPGQGSQKTQYFGPGTRLLVL.

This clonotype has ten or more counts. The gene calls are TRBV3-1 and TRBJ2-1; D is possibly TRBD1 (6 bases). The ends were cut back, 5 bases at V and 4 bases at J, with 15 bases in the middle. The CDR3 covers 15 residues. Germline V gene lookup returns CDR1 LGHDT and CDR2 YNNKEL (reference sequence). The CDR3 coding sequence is TGTGCCAGCAGCTCCCGGAGGACAGTATACAATGAGCAGTTCTTC. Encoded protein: CASSSRRTVYNEQFF.

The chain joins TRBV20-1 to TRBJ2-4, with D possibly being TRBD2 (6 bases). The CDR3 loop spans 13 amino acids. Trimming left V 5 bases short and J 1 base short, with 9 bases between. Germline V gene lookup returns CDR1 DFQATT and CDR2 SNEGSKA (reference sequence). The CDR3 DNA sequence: TGCAGTGCTGCGGGGATGGCCAAAAACATTCAGTACTTC. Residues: CSAAGMAKNIQYF.

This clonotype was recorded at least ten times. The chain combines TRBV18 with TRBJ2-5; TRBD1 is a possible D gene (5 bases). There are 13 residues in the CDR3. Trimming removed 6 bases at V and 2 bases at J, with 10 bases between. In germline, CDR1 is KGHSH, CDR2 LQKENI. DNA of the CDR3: TGTGCCAGCTCTCAAAAGGGGCAAGAGACCCAGTACTTC. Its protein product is CASSQKGQETQYF.

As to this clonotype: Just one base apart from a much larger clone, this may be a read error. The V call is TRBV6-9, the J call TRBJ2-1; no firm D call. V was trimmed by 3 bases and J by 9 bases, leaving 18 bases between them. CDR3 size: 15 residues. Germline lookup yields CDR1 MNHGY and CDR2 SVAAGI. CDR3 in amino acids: CASSYKGRDDVEQFF. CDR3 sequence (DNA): TGTGCCAGCAGTTACAAGGGCCGAGACGATGTTGAGCAGTTCTTC.

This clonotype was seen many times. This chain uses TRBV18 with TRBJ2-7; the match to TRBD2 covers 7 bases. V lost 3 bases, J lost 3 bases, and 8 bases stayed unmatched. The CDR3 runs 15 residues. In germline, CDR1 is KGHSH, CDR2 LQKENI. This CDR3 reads CASSPGVAGVYEQYF. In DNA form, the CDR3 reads TGTGCCAGCTCACCGGGGGTAGCGGGTGTCTACGAGCAGTACTTC.

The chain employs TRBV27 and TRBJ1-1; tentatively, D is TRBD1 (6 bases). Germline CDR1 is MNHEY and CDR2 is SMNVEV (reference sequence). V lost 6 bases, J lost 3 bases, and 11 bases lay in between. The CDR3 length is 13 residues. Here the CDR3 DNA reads TGTGCCAGCAGGCAGGGGTGGTACACTGAAGCTTTCTTT. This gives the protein CASRQGWYTEAFF.

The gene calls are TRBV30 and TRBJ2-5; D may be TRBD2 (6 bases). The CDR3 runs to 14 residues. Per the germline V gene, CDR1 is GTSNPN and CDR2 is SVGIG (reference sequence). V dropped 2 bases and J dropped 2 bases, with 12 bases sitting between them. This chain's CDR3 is CAWSFGGAQETQYF. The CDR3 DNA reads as TGTGCCTGGAGTTTTGGCGGGGCACAAGAGACCCAGTACTTC.

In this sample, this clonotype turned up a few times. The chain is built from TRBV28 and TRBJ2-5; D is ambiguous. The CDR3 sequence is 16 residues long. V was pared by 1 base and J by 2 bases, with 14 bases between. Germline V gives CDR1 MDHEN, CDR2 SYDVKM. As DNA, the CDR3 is TGTGCCAGCAGTTTATCCGGCGAAGCATCACAAGAGACCCAGTACTTC. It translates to CASSLSGEASQETQYF.